Included here is one T cell receptor (beta chain) sequence, with context. This sample is part of a study of blood T cell repertoires in COVID-19. Study background: COVID-19 samples from acute and convalescent phases originated in the United States, Italy and Spain. Sample material is recorded as cDNA or gDNA derived from T cells, B-cell-depleted T cells, or PBMCs.

As originally analysed: Amplification with reference gene primers provided the estimates of nucleated cell counts. Using immunoSEQ multiplex PCR, the repertoire was profiled, and TCRdb retains in-frame clones only, with some absent. Clonal size and the V and J genes are those of that table, whereas D and trimming came from the DNA. Of 170,000 or so clones in the sample, roughly 80% were seen once. CDR1 and CDR2 from the germline V gene are MNHEY and SVGAGI. CDR3 length: 14 amino acids. The V end lost 6 bases, the J end lost 6 bases, and 17 bases lay between the germline ends. The chain couples TRBV6-5 to TRBJ1-2, with unresolved D. This sequence originates from a man aged 18 to 35 with active or convalescent COVID-19. The material sequenced was peripheral blood. The CDR3 nucleotides are TGTGCCAGCAGGAGACCATCCGGGAGCGATGGCTACACCTTC. Translated, it gives CASRRPSGSDGYTF.